A selection of T cell receptor beta chains follows, all from one sample in a study of blood T cell repertoires in COVID-19. The method was immunoSEQ multiplex PCR; TCRdb's version includes in-frame clones alone and lacks a portion of them. The sample yields about 400,000 clones, more than 80% seen once. The sample comprised peripheral blood. The receptors stem from a young woman with active or convalescent COVID-19. CDR3s leave out the opening cysteine and the closing phenylalanine or tryptophan. D genes are given only for firm matches.

d_gene	j_gene	v_gene	CDR3aa
-	TRBJ2-7	TRBV5-1	ASSLVLGPIDEQY
TRBD1	TRBJ2-3	TRBV5-1	ASSTGQGMDTQY
-	TRBJ1-1	TRBV2	ASSDITGIEAF
-	TRBJ1-1	TRBV6-5	ASRPQWAHEAF
-	TRBJ1-2	TRBV9	ASSVGVYGYT
TRBD2	TRBJ2-1	TRBV5-4	ASSLSSSGSSHEQF
TRBD1	TRBJ1-1	TRBV10-2	ASSWTGANTEAF
-	TRBJ2-7	TRBV7-9	ASSLRGYEQY
-	TRBJ1-1	TRBV7-2	ASSTLGQGTSEAF
-	TRBJ1-1	TRBV19	ASSIPGTPYTEAF
-	TRBJ2-2	TRBV6-5	ASWRLGAGELF
-	TRBJ2-2	TRBV4-1	ASSPGKTGELF
TRBD1	TRBJ1-2	TRBV29-1	SADDRGGGYGYT
-	TRBJ1-1	TRBV5-4	ASSKGQLNTEAF
TRBD2	TRBJ2-7	TRBV10-2	ASSESASGYSYEQY
-	TRBJ1-4	TRBV6-1	ASSETGLEKLF
TRBD1	TRBJ2-7	TRBV6-5	ASSPITGDNEQY
-	TRBJ1-4	TRBV6-1	ASSERGGAEKLF
-	TRBJ2-3	TRBV5-4	ASSSTLGSDTQY
TRBD2	TRBJ2-3	TRBV4-1	ASSRKGGGGNTDTQY
-	TRBJ1-2	TRBV15	ATSREGAVYGYT
TRBD2	TRBJ2-2	TRBV10-2	ASDRTSGGDTGELF
TRBD1	TRBJ1-4	TRBV7-9	ASSLTSGTGGEKLF
TRBD1	TRBJ1-4	TRBV6-1	ASSEAGTGAAKLF
-	TRBJ2-3	TRBV30	AWSRQNTDTQY
TRBD2	TRBJ2-1	TRBV2	ASSEPKKQTSGTTPSSYNEQF
-	TRBJ2-5	TRBV19	ASSIEGRRGKETQY
TRBD1	TRBJ1-4	TRBV30	AWSPQGAGEKLF
-	TRBJ2-5	TRBV4-1	ASSQSRAQGPETQY
TRBD1	TRBJ1-2	TRBV5-4	ASKLGDRGYGYT
TRBD2	TRBJ2-7	TRBV4-1	ASSQGIAGEHEQY
-	TRBJ2-1	TRBV5-4	ASRLEGVSYNEQF
-	TRBJ1-5	TRBV19	ASRGSAVSDQPQH
-	TRBJ1-2	TRBV18	ASSDMVYGYT
-	TRBJ1-2	TRBV5-4	ASTLTANYGYT
TRBD1	TRBJ1-1	TRBV6-5	ASRRTGRADEAF
-	TRBJ2-7	TRBV7-9	ASSLPPRTTKDSYEQY
-	TRBJ2-7	TRBV7-2	ASSTSGGAYEQY
-	TRBJ1-2	TRBV7-9	ASSLDRDYGYT
TRBD1	TRBJ2-7	TRBV4-1	ASSPQGRTYEQY
TRBD2	TRBJ2-1	TRBV5-4	ASSLNSGGYNEQF
TRBD2	TRBJ2-5	TRBV6-1	ASSEGLAGKETQY
-	TRBJ2-1	TRBV2	ASRRVNEQF
-	TRBJ1-5	TRBV27	ASSFPPGQPQH
-	TRBJ1-3	TRBV5-6	ASSLNEIASGNTIY